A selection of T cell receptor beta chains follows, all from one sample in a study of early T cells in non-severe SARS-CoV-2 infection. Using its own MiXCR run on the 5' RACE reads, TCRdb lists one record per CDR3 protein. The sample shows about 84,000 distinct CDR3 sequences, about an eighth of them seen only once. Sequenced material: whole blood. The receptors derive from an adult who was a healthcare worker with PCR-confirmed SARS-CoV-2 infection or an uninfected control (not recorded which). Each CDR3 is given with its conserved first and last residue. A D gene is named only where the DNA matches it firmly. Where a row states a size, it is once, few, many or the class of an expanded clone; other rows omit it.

CDR3 protein: CAISAGQGGNTIYF
CDR3 DNA: TGTGCCATCAGTGCCGGACAGGGAGGAAACACCATATATTTT
J gene: TRBJ1-3
clone size: few
D gene: TRBD1
V gene: TRBV10-3

CDR3 protein: CASSLVGSYNSPLHF
CDR3 DNA: TGTGCCAGCAGCTTAGTTGGCAGCTATAATTCACCCCTCCACTTT
J gene: TRBJ1-6
clone size: .
D gene: .
V gene: TRBV13

CDR3 protein: CASSAGLLLGANVLTF
CDR3 DNA: TGTGCCAGCAGTGCGGGGTTGCTCCTTGGGGCCAACGTCCTGACTTTC
J gene: TRBJ2-6
clone size: many
D gene: .
V gene: TRBV2

CDR3 protein: CASSLSHDSPELFF
CDR3 DNA: TGTGCCAGCAGTTTGTCACACGACAGCCCAGAACTGTTTTTT
J gene: TRBJ1-4
clone size: few
D gene: .
V gene: TRBV12-3/TRBV12-4

CDR3 protein: CASSYSRGKPQHF
CDR3 DNA: TGTGCCAGCAGTTATTCCAGGGGAAAGCCCCAGCATTTT
J gene: TRBJ1-5
clone size: many
D gene: .
V gene: TRBV12-3/TRBV12-4

CDR3 protein: CASWTVNTGELFF
CDR3 DNA: TGTGCCAGCTGGACGGTGAACACCGGGGAGCTGTTTTTT
J gene: TRBJ2-2
clone size: few
D gene: .
V gene: TRBV12-3/TRBV12-4

CDR3 protein: CASSLVTALNTEAFF
CDR3 DNA: TGTGCCAGCAGCTTGGTGACAGCCTTGAACACTGAAGCTTTCTTT
J gene: TRBJ1-1
clone size: few
D gene: .
V gene: TRBV5-8

CDR3 protein: CASSSRQTNPYEQYF
CDR3 DNA: TGTGCCAGCAGCTCGCGACAGACAAACCCCTACGAGCAGTACTTC
J gene: TRBJ2-7
clone size: many
D gene: .
V gene: TRBV5-6

CDR3 protein: CAISADSYNSPLHF
CDR3 DNA: TGTGCCATCAGTGCCGACAGCTATAATTCACCCCTCCACTTT
J gene: TRBJ1-6
clone size: .
D gene: .
V gene: TRBV10-3

CDR3 protein: CASSPGTRTDTQFF
CDR3 DNA: TGTGCCAGCAGCCCTGGGACAAGGACAGATACGCAGTTTTTT
J gene: TRBJ2-3
clone size: .
D gene: .
V gene: TRBV5-4

CDR3 protein: CATSDRADTQYF
CDR3 DNA: TGTGCCACGTCAGACCGGGCAGATACGCAGTATTTT
J gene: TRBJ2-3
clone size: few
D gene: .
V gene: TRBV28

CDR3 protein: CARSRYEQYF
CDR3 DNA: TGTGCCAGAAGCCGGTACGAGCAGTACTTC
J gene: TRBJ2-7
clone size: .
D gene: .
V gene: TRBV5-3

CDR3 protein: CSASLAGGGETQYF
CDR3 DNA: TGCAGCGCCTCCCTAGCGGGAGGAGGAGAGACCCAGTACTTC
J gene: TRBJ2-5
clone size: few
D gene: TRBD2
V gene: TRBV29-1

CDR3 protein: CASSTAGPSGTEAFF
CDR3 DNA: TGCGCCAGCAGCACCGCCGGGCCCAGTGGGACTGAAGCTTTCTTT
J gene: TRBJ1-1
clone size: many
D gene: .
V gene: TRBV5-1

CDR3 protein: CASSPPLSGANVLTF
CDR3 DNA: TGTGCCAGCAGCCCCCCGCTCTCTGGGGCCAACGTCCTGACTTTC
J gene: TRBJ2-6
clone size: many
D gene: .
V gene: TRBV3-1

CDR3 protein: CAISETGGSRKSSYEQYF
CDR3 DNA: TGTGCCATCAGTGAGACGGGTGGTTCTCGCAAGAGCTCCTACGAGCAGTACTTC
J gene: TRBJ2-7
clone size: many
D gene: .
V gene: TRBV10-3

CDR3 protein: CASSEGRSPDTQYF
CDR3 DNA: TGTGCCAGCAGTGAGGGAAGGAGCCCAGATACGCAGTATTTT
J gene: TRBJ2-3
clone size: few
D gene: .
V gene: TRBV2

CDR3 protein: CASSPPNPTGELFF
CDR3 DNA: TGCGCCAGCAGCCCCCCTAACCCGACCGGGGAGCTGTTTTTT
J gene: TRBJ2-2
clone size: few
D gene: .
V gene: TRBV5-1

CDR3 protein: CASSLVGTAYGYTF
CDR3 DNA: TGTGCCAGCAGCTTAGTCGGGACAGCCTATGGCTACACCTTC
J gene: TRBJ1-2
clone size: .
D gene: TRBD1
V gene: TRBV11-2

CDR3 protein: CASSLVLAGGDEQYF
CDR3 DNA: TGTGCCAGCAGCTTAGTATTAGCGGGAGGTGACGAGCAGTACTTC
J gene: TRBJ2-7
clone size: many
D gene: TRBD2
V gene: TRBV7-6

CDR3 protein: CASSPREEGAAFF
CDR3 DNA: TGTGCCAGCAGCCCCAGGGAGGAGGGAGCCGCTTTCTTT
J gene: TRBJ1-1
clone size: few
D gene: .
V gene: TRBV7-2

CDR3 protein: CSARGLAGPYEQYF
CDR3 DNA: TGCAGTGCTAGGGGACTAGCGGGGCCCTACGAGCAGTACTTC
J gene: TRBJ2-7
clone size: many
D gene: TRBD2
V gene: TRBV20-1

CDR3 protein: CASLYPGEPLHF
CDR3 DNA: TGTGCCTCCCTCTATCCGGGCGAACCCCTCCACTTT
J gene: TRBJ1-6
clone size: .
D gene: .
V gene: TRBV30

CDR3 protein: CASSHPGLHYEQYF
CDR3 DNA: TGCGCCAGCAGTCACCCGGGACTACATTACGAGCAGTACTTC
J gene: TRBJ2-7
clone size: many
D gene: TRBD2
V gene: TRBV23-1

CDR3 protein: CASSRGQESTEAFF
CDR3 DNA: TGTGCCAGCAGCCGCGGACAGGAGAGCACTGAAGCTTTCTTT
J gene: TRBJ1-1
clone size: .
D gene: TRBD1
V gene: TRBV4-2

CDR3 protein: CASTRTANQPQHF
CDR3 DNA: TGTGCCAGCACCAGGACAGCTAATCAGCCCCAGCATTTT
J gene: TRBJ1-5
clone size: few
D gene: .
V gene: TRBV2